This T cell receptor beta chain was observed in a study of blood T cell repertoires in COVID-19. Sequenced by immunoSEQ multiplex PCR; TCRdb stores in-frame clones only, minus some. The data contain about 120,000 clones, roughly 76% of them singletons. The germline gives CDR1 SEHNR, CDR2 FQNEAQ (reference sequence). The CDR3 runs to 14 residues. Trimming removed 2 bases at V and 0 bases at J, with 7 bases between. The V gene is TRBV7-9, the J gene TRBJ1-2; no reliable D call. Specimen: peripheral blood. The sequence derives from a human donor in a cohort sampled during active COVID-19. The CDR3: CASSLQAANYGYTF. The CDR3 DNA is TGTGCCAGCAGCTTACAGGCAGCTAACTATGGCTACACCTTC.